The next 29 T cell receptor beta chains were all read from a single sample in a study of Graves' ophthalmopathy and Graves' hyperthyroidism. As the template, RNA transcripts were used to amplify TCR beta CDR3 regions. HTBI primers served in a first-round RT-PCR, which a second-round multiplex PCR followed. MiXCR, run by TCRdb on the multiplex PCR reads, gives a single entry per CDR3 protein. The table has 1 million to 1.3 million distinct CDR3 sequences, about two fifths seen once. The sequenced sample was peripheral blood or thyroid tissue (not recorded which). These receptors all stem from an adult man with Graves' hyperthyroidism.

This CDR3 reads CATRGSDETQYF. The CDR3 nucleotides read TGTGCCACGCGGGGGAGCGACGAGACCCAGTACTTC. V gene TRBV24-1 combines with J gene TRBJ2-5; 7 nucleotides match TRBD2. This CDR3 has 12 residues. Germline assignment: CDR1 KGHDR and CDR2 SFDVKD. V lost 10 bases to trimming and J lost 5 bases; unmatched junction nucleotides: 6.

With respect to this clonotype: Relative to the germline gene, one junction end is altered; a read error may explain this. The chain uses TRBV10-3 and TRBJ1-1; weak D call: TRBD1 (6 bases). The CDR3 is made up of 15 amino acids. Germline V gene lookup returns CDR1 ENHRY and CDR2 SYGVKD. Here the CDR3 DNA reads TGTGCCAGCAGTTACGGGGGGGCGAGGAACACTGAAGCTTTCTTT. This gives the protein CASSYGGARNTEAFF.

This clonotype appeared a single time. This chain joins TRBV9 and TRBJ1-1; no reliable D call. Trimming cost V 3 bases and J 4 bases, with 7 bases left between them. Per the germline V gene, CDR1 is SGDLS and CDR2 is YYNGEE. The CDR3 is made up of 12 amino acids. Here the CDR3 DNA reads TGTGCCAGCAGCGGGGCGCCCACTGAAGCTTTCTTT. This sequence encodes CASSGAPTEAFF.

This clonotype was recorded a few times. A single base separates this from a much larger clone, so it may be a read error. The V gene is TRBV29-1, the J gene TRBJ1-1; D call uncertain. The ends were cut back, 7 bases at V and 0 bases at J, with 12 bases in the middle. The CDR3 spans 13 residues. The germline gives CDR1 SQVTM, CDR2 ANQGSEA. The CDR3 sequence: CSAEMGMNTEAFF. Here the CDR3 DNA reads TGCAGCGCTGAGATGGGTATGAACACTGAAGCTTTCTTT. The full variable domain, its missing parts supplied by reference TRBV29-1 and TRBJ1-1, is SAVISQKPSRDICQRGTSLTIQCQVDSQVTMMFWYRQQPGQSLTLIATANQGSEATYESGFVIDKFPISRPNLTFSTLTVSNMSPEDSSIYLCSAEMGMNTEAFFGQGTRLTVV.

In its sample, this clonotype was seen once. One end of the junction is discordant with germline, which a read error may explain. This sequence joins TRBV7-2 and TRBJ2-2; 11 positions agree with TRBD2. There are 20 residues in the CDR3. Germline V gives CDR1 SGHTA, CDR2 FQGNSA. For the CDR3, the DNA is TGTGCCAGCAGCTCGCAGCCGGGGCTAGCGGGAGGACCAAACACCGGGGAGCTGCTTTTT. Encoded protein: CASSSQPGLAGGPNTGELLF.

There are many counts of this clonotype. The chain recombines TRBV9 with TRBJ1-4; no clear D gene. CDR3 length equals 14 residues. V lost 3 bases and J lost 0, with 6 bases in between. CDR1 and CDR2 (germline): SGDLS, YYNGEE. CDR3 in DNA: TGTGCCAGCAGCGAAGACGCAACTAATGAAAAACTGTTTTTT. Encoded protein: CASSEDATNEKLFF.

The CDR3 bases are TGTGCCAGCAGCCCCTCAGGACAGGGACAGGGCAATCAGCCCCAGCATTTT. Translating gives CASSPSGQGQGNQPQHF. This chain connects TRBV7-9 to TRBJ1-5; 8 bases map to TRBD1. CDR1 is SEHNR and CDR2 is FQNEAQ in the germline V gene (reference sequence). This CDR3 spans 17 amino acids. V trimming: 5 bases; J trimming: 2 bases; junction bases outside the gene matches: 11. Filled out from reference TRBV7-9 and TRBJ1-5, the complete variable domain reads DTGVSQNPRHKITKRGQNVTFRCDPISEHNRLYWYRQTLGQGPEFLTYFQNEAQLEKSRLLSDRFSAERPKGSFSTLEIQRTEQGDSAMYLCASSPSGQGQGNQPQHFGDGTRLSIL.

The V call is TRBV10-3, the J call TRBJ1-1, with TRBD1 matching 9 bases. Germline values: CDR1 ENHRY, CDR2 SYGVKD. The CDR3 loop spans 14 amino acids. V lost 6 bases to trimming and J lost 5 bases; unmatched junction nucleotides: 7. For the CDR3, the DNA is TGTGCCATCAGGGGGGGACAGGGTGATACTGAAGCTTTCTTT. Translated: CAIRGGQGDTEAFF.

This chain links TRBV2 with TRBJ2-3; 7 positions agree with TRBD1. This CDR3 has 14 amino acids. The ends lost 8 bases at V and 0 bases at J; junction bases unmatched: 5. The germline CDR1 and CDR2 sequences are SNHLY and FYNNEI. CDR3 in amino acids: CASSTDRSTDTQYF. CDR3 nucleotides: TGTGCCAGCTCAACGGACAGGAGCACAGATACGCAGTATTTT.

This clonotype was found many times. CDR3 in amino acids: CASSLGPGRNSPLHF. For the CDR3, the DNA is TGTGCCAGCAGCTTAGGGCCTGGCAGAAATTCACCCCTCCACTTT. The rearrangement uses TRBV7-2 and TRBJ1-6; D unresolved. Trimming took 1 base from V and 7 from J, leaving 11 bases between them. The V gene's germline CDR1 is SGHTA and CDR2 FQGNSA. CDR3 length: 15 amino acids. Filled out from reference TRBV7-2 and TRBJ1-6, the complete variable domain reads GAGVSQSPSNKVTEKGKDVELRCDPISGHTALYWYRQSLGQGLEFLIYFQGNSAPDKSGLPSDRFSAERTGGSVSTLTIQRTQQEDSAVYLCASSLGPGRNSPLHFGNGTRLTVT.

To note about this clonotype: One junction end does not reproduce the germline sequence, and a read error may be involved. The chain is built from TRBV10-3 and TRBJ1-5; D may be TRBD1 (5 bases). The germline gives CDR1 ENHRY, CDR2 SYGVKD. The CDR3 loop spans 12 amino acids. The CDR3 DNA reads TGTGCTATCAGGACACAACATCAGCCCCAGCATTTT. It yields the protein CAIRTQHQPQHF.

The V call is TRBV7-2, the J call TRBJ1-1, with D maybe TRBD1 (6 bases). The germline V and J ends were trimmed by 4 bases and 1 base, with 13 bases remaining between them. Germline V gives CDR1 SGHTA, CDR2 FQGNSA. The CDR3 sequence is 15 residues long. The CDR3 DNA sequence: TGTGCCAGCAGCTCTACCGGGACACGGAACACTGAAGCTTTCTTT. Protein product: CASSSTGTRNTEAFF.

There are many counts of this clonotype. The chain links TRBV15 to TRBJ2-7, with D tentatively TRBD1 (7 bases). The germline V gene encodes CDR1 LNHNV and CDR2 YYDKDF (reference sequence). The CDR3 extends over 15 amino acids. V lost 0 bases, J lost 7 bases, and 16 bases lay in between. CDR3 amino acids: CATSREQGGAGEQYF. The DNA of the CDR3 is TGTGCCACCAGCAGAGAGCAAGGGGGCGCGGGGGAGCAGTACTTC.

On this clonotype itself: This sequence may be a read error, since a much larger clone differs from it by one base. The chain employs TRBV2 and TRBJ2-2, with 8 nucleotides matching TRBD2. The CDR3 extends over 16 amino acids. CDR1 is SNHLY, CDR2 FYNNEI, per germline. V was pared by 6 bases and J by 1 base, with 7 bases of the junction left unmatched. The CDR3 sequence is CASSFTSGENTGELFF. Here the CDR3 DNA reads TGTGCCAGCAGCTTTACTAGCGGAGAGAACACCGGGGAGCTGTTTTTT. Full variable domain (rest looked up from reference TRBV2 and TRBJ2-2): EPEVTQTPSHQVTQMGQEVILRCVPISNHLYFYWYRQILGQKVEFLVSFYNNEISEKSEIFDDQFSVERPDGSNFTLKIRSTKLEDSAMYFCASSFTSGENTGELFFGEGSRLTVL.

This clonotype was counted many times. This CDR3 is CSATSRSYYEQYF. The CDR3 bases are TGCAGTGCTACCAGCAGGTCCTACTACGAGCAGTACTTC. The chain is built from TRBV20-1 and TRBJ2-7; D gene uncertain. V was trimmed by 4 bases and J by 3 bases, leaving 13 bases between them. The CDR3 runs 13 residues. Germline V gives CDR1 DFQATT, CDR2 SNEGSKA (reference sequence).

DNA for the CDR3: TGCAGCGTCTTAGCCGGGACTCAAGAGACCCAGTACTTC. Translating gives CSVLAGTQETQYF. This chain uses TRBV29-1 with TRBJ2-5, with TRBD2 as a possible D gene (6 bases). Trimming took off 6 bases at V and 2 bases at J, with 13 bases between the two ends. The germline V gene encodes CDR1 SQVTM and CDR2 ANQGSEA. This CDR3 region has 13 residues.

Note on this clonotype: One base away lies a much larger clone, so this may be a sequencing read error. The chain combines TRBV19 with TRBJ2-7, with TRBD2 matching over 7 bases. V gave up 9 bases and J gave up 8 bases; unmatched junction bases: 19. Germline V lookup: CDR1 LNHDA, CDR2 SQIVND (reference sequence). There are 15 residues in the CDR3. CDR3 in amino acids: CASSTGLVSPNKQYF. CDR3 sequence (DNA): TGTGCCAGCAGCACCGGACTAGTCTCTCCGAATAAGCAGTACTTC.

This clonotype was counted ten times or more. The rearrangement joins TRBV2 to TRBJ2-5; D tentatively reads TRBD1 or TRBD2 (5 bases each). V was cut by 6 bases and J by 5 bases, with 16 bases left in between. CDR3 size: 14 residues. The germline V gene encodes CDR1 SNHLY and CDR2 FYNNEI. CDR3 region: CASRAGTLEETQYF. The CDR3 DNA reads as TGTGCCAGCAGGGCCGGGACGTTGGAGGAGACCCAGTACTTC.

In this sample, this clonotype turned up a few times. The chain couples TRBV27 to TRBJ2-5; 15 bases are a match to TRBD2. Losses at the gene ends were 6 bases for V and 5 bases for J; bases not matched to a gene: 7. Germline V CDR1 and CDR2: MNHEY, SMNVEV (reference sequence). The CDR3 is 16 residues long. CDR3 sequence reads: CASRGLAGGGSETQYF. DNA of the CDR3: TGTGCCAGCAGGGGACTAGCGGGGGGCGGTTCGGAGACCCAGTACTTC.

The chain combines TRBV6-2 or TRBV6-3 with TRBJ2-1, with D possibly TRBD2 on 5 matching bases. V lost 6 bases and J 5 bases, leaving 11 bases between the germline ends. CDR3 length equals 13 residues. In germline, CDR1 is MNHEY, CDR2 SVGEGT. CDR3 region: CASRLTGDNEQFF. For the CDR3, the DNA is TGTGCCAGCAGGCTGACCGGGGACAATGAGCAGTTCTTC.

This clonotype has at least ten counts. The chain links TRBV25-1 to TRBJ1-1; TRBD1 matches 7 bases. Germline-derived CDR1 and CDR2 are MGHDK and SYGVNS. This CDR3 spans 14 amino acids. Trimming removed 6 bases from V and 6 bases from J; junction bases left unmatched: 10. Here the CDR3 reads CASRQTGRAAEAFF. The CDR3 DNA sequence: TGTGCCAGCAGACAGACAGGGAGGGCGGCTGAAGCTTTCTTT.

Comments on this clonotype: One end of the junction is discordant with germline, which a read error may explain. This chain connects TRBV5-1 to TRBJ2-7, with TRBD1 matching 9 bases. This CDR3 is built from 15 residues. CDR1 SGHRS and CDR2 YFSETQ come from the germline V gene. The CDR3 sequence: CASAAGTGIPYEQYF. In nucleotides, the CDR3 is TGTGCCAGCGCGGCCGGGACAGGGATCCCCTACGAGCAGTACTTC.

This chain joins TRBV28 and TRBJ2-7; either TRBD1 or TRBD2 may supply D (6 bases each). Germline V gene data show CDR1 as MDHEN and CDR2 as SYDVKM. The V end was cut by 5 bases, the J end by 9 bases, with 14 bases between. This CDR3 has 12 residues. CDR3 nucleotide sequence: TGTGCCAGCAGTGTACAGGGAGCGGGGCAGTACTTC. Its protein product is CASSVQGAGQYF.

A word on this clonotype: This may arise from a read error, as a much more abundant clone is one base away. This rearrangement joins TRBV7-2 to TRBJ2-7; 7 bases agree with TRBD2. Germline V lookup: CDR1 SGHTA, CDR2 FQGNSA. CDR3 length: 16 residues. The trim removed 1 base at V and 3 bases at J, leaving 9 bases unmatched. The CDR3, as DNA: TGTGCCAGCAGCTTAGAAGGAGCGGGGTTGGACTACGAGCAGTACGTC. This gives the protein CASSLEGAGLDYEQYV.

The table lists this clonotype with a few counts. CDR3 nucleotides: TGTGCCTGGCTGGGACATTCGGCTGGCTACACCTTC. As protein: CAWLGHSAGYTF. The chain is built from TRBV30 and TRBJ1-2, with D possibly matching TRBD1 (6 bases). The CDR3 consists of 12 residues. Trimming removed 5 bases from V and 7 bases from J, with 14 bases in between. In germline, CDR1 is GTSNPN, CDR2 SVGIG (reference sequence).

The chain combines TRBV6-4 with TRBJ1-6, with 7 bases fitting TRBD1. J was trimmed by 5 bases and V by 5 bases; bases with no gene match: 9. The CDR3 is 16 residues long. Germline-derived CDR1 and CDR2 are MRHNA and SNTAGT. The CDR3 region is CASSYLDRMNNSPLHF. Here the CDR3 DNA reads TGTGCCAGCAGTTACCTGGACAGGATGAATAATTCACCCCTCCACTTT.

This clonotype appeared a few times. The V gene is TRBV4-1, the J gene TRBJ1-2; D is unclear. Germline V gives CDR1 MGHRA, CDR2 YSYEKL. The CDR3 sequence is 15 residues long. Trimming stripped 1 base from V and 2 bases from J, with 11 bases between. CDR3 coding DNA: TGCGCCAGCAGCCAAGTGGTCCTCGGGAACTATGGCTACACCTTC. Translation: CASSQVVLGNYGYTF.

The sample holds a few counts of this clonotype. The V gene is TRBV7-6, the J gene TRBJ2-2; 14 bases align to TRBD2. CDR3 length: 18 amino acids. The germline gives CDR1 SGHVS, CDR2 FNYEAQ. Trimming took 4 bases from V and 4 from J; bases not matched to a gene: 8. CDR3 in amino acids: CASSSGTSGRGVTGELFF. The CDR3 coding sequence is TGTGCCAGCAGCTCGGGGACTAGCGGGAGAGGGGTCACCGGGGAGCTGTTTTTT.

This clonotype was counted at least ten times. The rearrangement joins TRBV7-7 to TRBJ1-1, with D hard to call. V was cut by 5 bases and J by 5 bases, with 12 bases left in between. This CDR3 contains 13 residues. In germline, CDR1 is SSHAT, CDR2 FNYEAQ (reference sequence). CDR3: CASSPSGWTEAFF. CDR3 coding DNA: TGTGCCAGCAGCCCATCTGGCTGGACTGAAGCTTTCTTT.